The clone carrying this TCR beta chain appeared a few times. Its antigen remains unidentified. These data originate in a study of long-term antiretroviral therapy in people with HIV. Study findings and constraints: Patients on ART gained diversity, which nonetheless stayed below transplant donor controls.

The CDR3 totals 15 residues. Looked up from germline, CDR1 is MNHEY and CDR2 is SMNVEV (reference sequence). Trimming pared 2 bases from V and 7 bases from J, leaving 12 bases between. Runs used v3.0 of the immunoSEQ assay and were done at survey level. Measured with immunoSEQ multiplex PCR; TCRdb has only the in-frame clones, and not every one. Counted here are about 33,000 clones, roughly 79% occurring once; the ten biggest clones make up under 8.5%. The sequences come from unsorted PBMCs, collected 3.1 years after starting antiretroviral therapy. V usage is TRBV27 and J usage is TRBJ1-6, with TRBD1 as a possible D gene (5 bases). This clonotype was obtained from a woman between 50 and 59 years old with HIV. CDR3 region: CASSLHGAGNSPLHF. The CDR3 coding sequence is TGTGCCAGCAGTTTACACGGGGCGGGGAATTCACCCCTCCACTTT.